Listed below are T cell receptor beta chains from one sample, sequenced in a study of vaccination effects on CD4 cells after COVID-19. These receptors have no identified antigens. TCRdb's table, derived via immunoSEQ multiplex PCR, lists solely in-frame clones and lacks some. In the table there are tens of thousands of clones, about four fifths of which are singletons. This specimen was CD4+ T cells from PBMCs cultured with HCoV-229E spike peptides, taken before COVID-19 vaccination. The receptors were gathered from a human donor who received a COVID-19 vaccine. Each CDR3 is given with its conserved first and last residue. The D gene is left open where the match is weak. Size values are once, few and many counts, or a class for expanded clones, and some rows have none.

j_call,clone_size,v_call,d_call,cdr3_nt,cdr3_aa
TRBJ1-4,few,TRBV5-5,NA,TGTGCCAGCAGCCCTCTTTCAGGATTTGAAAAACTGTTTTTT,CASSPLSGFEKLFF
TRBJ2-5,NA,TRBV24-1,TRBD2,TGTGCCACCAGTGACCCCGGGACTAGCGGTAGGGAGACCCAGTACTTC,CATSDPGTSGRETQYF
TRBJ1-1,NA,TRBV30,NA,TGTGCCTGGACCGCGACAGGGAACACTGAAGCTTTCTTT,CAWTATGNTEAFF
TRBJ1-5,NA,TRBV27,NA,TGTGCCAGCAGTTGGCAGGGTAGCAATCAGCCCCAGCATTTT,CASSWQGSNQPQHF
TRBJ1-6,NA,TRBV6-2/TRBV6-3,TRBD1,TGTGCCAGCAGTTGGACAGGGTTCGGTTCACCCCTCCACTTT,CASSWTGFGSPLHF
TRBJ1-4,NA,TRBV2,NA,TGTGCCAGCAGTGAAGAGGGTCCTTCTAATGAAAAACTGTTTTTT,CASSEEGPSNEKLFF
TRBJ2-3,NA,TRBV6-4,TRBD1,TGTGCCAGCAGTCCAAGGACAGGGATCACAGATACGCAGTATTTT,CASSPRTGITDTQYF
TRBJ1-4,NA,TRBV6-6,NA,TGTGCCAGCAGGGCCAACGGGGGGGAAAAACTGTTTTTT,CASRANGGEKLFF
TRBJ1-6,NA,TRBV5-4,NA,TGTGCCAGCGGAAGCTTAGGTTCGGGTTATAATTCACCCCTCCACTTT,CASGSLGSGYNSPLHF
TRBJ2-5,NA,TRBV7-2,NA,TGTGCCAGCTCCGCGGCCCAAGAGACCCAGTACTTC,CASSAAQETQYF
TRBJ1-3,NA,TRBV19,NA,TGTGCCAGTAGTATGTTAGGCTCTGGAAACACCATATATTTT,CASSMLGSGNTIYF
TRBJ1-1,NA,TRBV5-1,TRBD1,TGCGCCAGCAGCTTGGAGACAGGGGGCATCACTGAAGCTTTCTTT,CASSLETGGITEAFF
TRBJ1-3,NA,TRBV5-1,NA,TGCGCCAGCAGCTTGAACCTGGGAGCTGGAAACACCATATATTTT,CASSLNLGAGNTIYF
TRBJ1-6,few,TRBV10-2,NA,TGCGCCAGCGGCTCCCCTAATTCACCCCTCCACTTT,CASGSPNSPLHF
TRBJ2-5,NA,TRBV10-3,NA,TGTGCCATCAGTGAGCCCTCAGGGAACCAAGAGACCCAGTACTTC,CAISEPSGNQETQYF
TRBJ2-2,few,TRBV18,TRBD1,TGTGCCAGCTCACCGGACCGGGACAGGATTACCGGGGAGCTGTTTTTT,CASSPDRDRITGELFF
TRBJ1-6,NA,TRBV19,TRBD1,TGTGCCAGTAGCCGACAGGGGATAAAAAATAATTCACCCCTCCACTTT,CASSRQGIKNNSPLHF
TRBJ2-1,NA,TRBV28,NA,TGTGCCAGCAGGGATATCCTCAGGGGACTCTCCTACAATGAGCAGTTCTTC,CASRDILRGLSYNEQFF
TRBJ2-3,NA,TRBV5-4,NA,TGTGCCAGCAGCTTGAGAACCCAAGGGACAGATACGCAGTATTTT,CASSLRTQGTDTQYF
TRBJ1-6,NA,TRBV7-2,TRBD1,TGTGCCAGCAGCTGGGACAGCTTTTATAATTCACCCCTCCACTTT,CASSWDSFYNSPLHF
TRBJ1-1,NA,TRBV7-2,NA,TGTGCCAGCAGCTTAGTCCCCGGGATGAACACTGAAGCTTTCTTT,CASSLVPGMNTEAFF
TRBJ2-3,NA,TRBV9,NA,TGTGCCAGCAGCGTAGCCCCGGAGTATATCACAGATACGCAGTATTTT,CASSVAPEYITDTQYF
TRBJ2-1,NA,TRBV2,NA,TGTGCCAGCAGTGAACAGGGGAGCTCCTACAATGAGCAGTTCTTC,CASSEQGSSYNEQFF
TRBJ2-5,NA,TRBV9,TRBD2,TGTGCCAGCAGCGTCTCCCCTAGCGGGGAAGAGACCCAGTACTTC,CASSVSPSGEETQYF
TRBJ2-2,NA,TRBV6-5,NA,TGTGCCAGCAGTCGACAGAGCCGGGGCACCGGGGAGCTGTTTTTT,CASSRQSRGTGELFF
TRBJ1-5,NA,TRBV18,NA,TGTGCCAGCTCACCACCGGGCAGGGACCAGCCCCAGCATTTT,CASSPPGRDQPQHF
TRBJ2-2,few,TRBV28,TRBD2,TGTGCCAGCAGTAAACCCCAGCGGGGACCCACCGGGGAGCTGTTTTTT,CASSKPQRGPTGELFF
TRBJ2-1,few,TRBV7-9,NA,TGTGCCAGCAGCTTCAGGGATAGCGGAAACTCCTACAATGAGCAGTTCTTC,CASSFRDSGNSYNEQFF
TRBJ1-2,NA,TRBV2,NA,TGTGCCAGCAATTACCTAGGGACAAGCTACACCTTC,CASNYLGTSYTF
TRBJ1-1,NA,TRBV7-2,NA,TGTGCCAGCAGTCCCCACTCGGGGCTCACTGAAGCTTTCTTT,CASSPHSGLTEAFF
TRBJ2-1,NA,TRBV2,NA,TGTGCCAGCAGTGAATACCAGGGGTCCTACAATGAGCAGTTCTTC,CASSEYQGSYNEQFF
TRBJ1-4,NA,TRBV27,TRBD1,TGTGCCAGCAGTCGCGGCCGGGACAGGGGGACAACTAATGAAAAACTGTTTTTT,CASSRGRDRGTTNEKLFF
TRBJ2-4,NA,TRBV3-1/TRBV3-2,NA,TGTGCCAGCAGCCAAGATCGGGTGCTAGCCAAAAACATTCAGTACTTC,CASSQDRVLAKNIQYF
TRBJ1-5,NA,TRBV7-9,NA,TGTGCCAGCAGCTTAGGGGACGGGACTCAGCCCCAGCATTTT,CASSLGDGTQPQHF
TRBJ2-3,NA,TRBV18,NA,TGTGCCAGCTCACCGTCGCAAAGGGTAGGGGATACGCAGTATTTT,CASSPSQRVGDTQYF
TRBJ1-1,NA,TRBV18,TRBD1,TGTGCCAGCTCGGGACAGGGCATGAACACTGAAGCTTTCTTT,CASSGQGMNTEAFF
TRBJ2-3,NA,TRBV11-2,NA,TGTGCCAGCAGCTTGGCGGTACAAGATACGCAGTATTTT,CASSLAVQDTQYF
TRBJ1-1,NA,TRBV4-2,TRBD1,TGTGCCAGCAGCCAAGGGCAGGGGGGATTCACTGAAGCTTTCTTT,CASSQGQGGFTEAFF
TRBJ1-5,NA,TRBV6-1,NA,TGTGCCAGCAGTGAAATTGGAATCCAGCCCCAGCATTTT,CASSEIGIQPQHF
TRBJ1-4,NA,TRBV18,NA,TGTGCCAGCTCACCACGTGTCTCAACTAATGAAAAACTGTTTTTT,CASSPRVSTNEKLFF
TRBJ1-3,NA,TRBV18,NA,TGTGCCAGCTCACCAGAAGGAAACACCATATATTTT,CASSPEGNTIYF